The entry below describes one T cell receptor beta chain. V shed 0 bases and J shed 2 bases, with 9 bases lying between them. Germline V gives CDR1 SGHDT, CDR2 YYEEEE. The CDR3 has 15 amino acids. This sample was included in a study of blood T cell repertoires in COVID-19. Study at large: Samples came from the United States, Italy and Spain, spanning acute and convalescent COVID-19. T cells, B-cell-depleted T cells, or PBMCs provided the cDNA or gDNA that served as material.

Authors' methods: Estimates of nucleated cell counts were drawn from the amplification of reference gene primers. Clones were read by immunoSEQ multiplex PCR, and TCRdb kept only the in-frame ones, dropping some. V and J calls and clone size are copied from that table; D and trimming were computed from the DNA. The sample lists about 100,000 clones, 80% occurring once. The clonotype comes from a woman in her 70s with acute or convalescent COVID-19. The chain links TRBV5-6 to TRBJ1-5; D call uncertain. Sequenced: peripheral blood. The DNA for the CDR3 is TGTGCCAGCAGCTTGGCCCTCGGGGGCAATCAGCCCCAGCATTTT. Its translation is CASSLALGGNQPQHF.